This TCR beta chain originates from a study of PD-L1 blockade in urothelial cancer. The CDR3 extends over 12 amino acids. The germline V gene has CDR1 MDHEN and CDR2 SYDVKM. Trimming pared 1 base from V and 6 bases from J, leaving 7 bases between. Sequencing used immunoSEQ multiplex PCR; TCRdb keeps in-frame clones, though not all of them. The table has about 95,000 clones, 90% seen once. Time point defined: pretreatment peripheral blood. About this clone itself: What it binds is unknown.

Overall study findings and caveats: Patients who had durable benefit saw their tumor-associated blood clones expand more at 3 weeks.

The origin of this receptor is a man aged 60-69 years with urothelial cancer. Source: PBMCs, taken around atezolizumab (anti-PD-L1) treatment. The rearrangement uses TRBV28 and TRBJ2-7, with TRBD2 as a possible D gene (5 bases). The CDR3 DNA follows: TGTGCCAGCAGTTTATTTGCGGGCGAGCAGTACTTC. As protein: CASSLFAGEQYF.